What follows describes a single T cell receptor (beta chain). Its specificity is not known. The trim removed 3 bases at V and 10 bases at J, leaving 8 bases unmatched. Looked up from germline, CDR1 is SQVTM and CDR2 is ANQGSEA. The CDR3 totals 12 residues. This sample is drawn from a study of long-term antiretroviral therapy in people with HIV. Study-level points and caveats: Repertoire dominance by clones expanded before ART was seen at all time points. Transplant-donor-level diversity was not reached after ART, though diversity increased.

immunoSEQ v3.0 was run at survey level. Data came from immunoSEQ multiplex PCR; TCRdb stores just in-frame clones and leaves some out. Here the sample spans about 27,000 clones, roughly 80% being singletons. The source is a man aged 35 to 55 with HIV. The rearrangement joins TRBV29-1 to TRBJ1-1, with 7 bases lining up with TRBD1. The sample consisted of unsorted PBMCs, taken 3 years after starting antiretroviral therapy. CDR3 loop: CSVDAGGQIAFF. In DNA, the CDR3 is TGCAGCGTTGATGCGGGGGGACAGATAGCTTTCTTT. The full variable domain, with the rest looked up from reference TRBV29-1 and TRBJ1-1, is SAVISQKPSRDICQRGTSLTIQCQVDSQVTMMFWYRQQPGQSLTLIATANQGSEATYESGFVIDKFPISRPNLTFSTLTVSNMSPEDSSIYLCSVDAGGQIAFFGQGTRLTVV.